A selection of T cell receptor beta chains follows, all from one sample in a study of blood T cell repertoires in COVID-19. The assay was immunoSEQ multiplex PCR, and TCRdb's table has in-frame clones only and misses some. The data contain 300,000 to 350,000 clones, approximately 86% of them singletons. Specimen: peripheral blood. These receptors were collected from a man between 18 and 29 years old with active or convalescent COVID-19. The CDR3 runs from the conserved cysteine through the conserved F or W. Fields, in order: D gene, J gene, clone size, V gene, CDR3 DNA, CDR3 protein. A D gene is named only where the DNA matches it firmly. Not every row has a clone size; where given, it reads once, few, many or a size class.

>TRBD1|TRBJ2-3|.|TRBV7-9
TGTGCCAGCAGCTGGGACAGGGGAGCAGATACGCAGTATTTT
CASSWDRGADTQYF
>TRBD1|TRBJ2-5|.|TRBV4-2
TGTGCCAGCAGCCCGTTAATGACGGGACAGTTACAAGAGACCCAGTACTTC
CASSPLMTGQLQETQYF
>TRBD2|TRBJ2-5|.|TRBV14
TGTGCCAGCAGCCAAGCCACTCCGGGACTAGAAGAAGAGCCCCAGTACTTC
CASSQATPGLEEEPQYF
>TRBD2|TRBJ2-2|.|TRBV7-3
TGTGCCAGCAGCTTAAGGGGACTAGCGGGAGCGGGAACCGGGGAGCTGTTTTTT
CASSLRGLAGAGTGELFF
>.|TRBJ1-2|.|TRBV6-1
TGTGCCAGCAGTGATGGAGGCCTCATCCTGAACTATGGCTACACCTTC
CASSDGGLILNYGYTF
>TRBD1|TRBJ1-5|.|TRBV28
TGTGCCAGCAGTTTAGGACAGGGGGTGGGGCAGCCCCAGCATTTT
CASSLGQGVGQPQHF
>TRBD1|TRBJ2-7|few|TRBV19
TGTGCCAGTACAGGGGCAGGGGGATCTTACGAGCAGTACTTC
CASTGAGGSYEQYF
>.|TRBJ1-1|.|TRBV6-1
TGTGCCAGCAGTGAAGGGAACAACAGGGTCGGCACTGAAGCTTTCTTT
CASSEGNNRVGTEAFF
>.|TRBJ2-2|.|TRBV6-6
TGTGCCAGCACACCCGGGACCGGGGAGCTGTTTTTT
CASTPGTGELFF
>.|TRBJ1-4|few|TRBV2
TGTGCCACCCGAGGAGTTTCAACTAATGAAAAACTGTTTTTT
CATRGVSTNEKLFF
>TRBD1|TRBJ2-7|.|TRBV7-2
TGTGCCAGCAGCCTCCAGGGACAGGACTATGAGCAGTACTTC
CASSLQGQDYEQYF
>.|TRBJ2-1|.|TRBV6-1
TGTGCCAGCAGTGAAGGGGGCACTTTAAATGAGCAGTTCTTC
CASSEGGTLNEQFF
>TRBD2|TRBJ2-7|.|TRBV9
TGTGCCAGCAGCGAGGGTAGCGGGGACGTAGACTACGAGCAGTACTTC
CASSEGSGDVDYEQYF
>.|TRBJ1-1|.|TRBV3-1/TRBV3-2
TGTGCCAGCAGCCAAGACCGGGGGGGACTGAACACTGAAGCTTTCTTT
CASSQDRGGLNTEAFF
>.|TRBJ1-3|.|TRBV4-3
TGCGCCAGCAGCCAAGATTGGTTGGGCCGTGGAAACACCATATATTTT
CASSQDWLGRGNTIYF